The 26 T cell receptor beta chains reported below all come from one sample, sequenced in a study of tumor-infiltrating lymphocytes in primary liver carcinoma. For each extraction, RNA and DNA were obtained together from about 21-30 mg of unsorted bulk tissue. A primer in the constant region served to generate TCR beta cDNA from about 480 ng of total RNA. Nested multiplex PCR, run for three rounds with slightly modified ARM-PCR, yielded TCR beta libraries. A C-beta reverse primer was combined with TRBV1-TRBV30 forward primers in the first two PCR rounds, and each round had around 11 cycles. TCRdb fed the multiplex PCR reads into MiXCR, producing one record per CDR3 protein. The sample yields roughly 49,000 distinct CDR3 sequences, about two thirds seen once. The sequenced material came from liver tumor tissue from sampling region 5. The subset denotes: tumor region T5, tumor centre. Every receptor here comes from a man aged 40-50 years with primary liver carcinoma and hepatitis B virus infection.

V and J are TRBV6-5 and TRBJ2-5, with D uncertain. The CDR3 is 11 amino acids. Per the germline V gene, CDR1 is MNHEY and CDR2 is SVGAGI. Trimming took 6 bases from V and 7 from J, leaving 9 bases between them. For the CDR3, the DNA is TGTGCCAGCAGCGCTGAGGTGACCCAGTACTTC. It is translated as CASSAEVTQYF.

The count of this clonotype is one. At one end the junction does not follow the germline gene, possibly because of a read error. This chain connects TRBV11-2 to TRBJ2-7; 14 nucleotides line up with TRBD2. This CDR3 region has 18 residues. Looked up from germline, CDR1 is SGHAT and CDR2 is FQNNGV. The CDR3 nucleotides read TGTGCCAACAGCTTATCCGTTGGACTAGCGGGAGGAGCGTACGAGCAGTACTTC. It codes for CANSLSVGLAGGAYEQYF.

With regard to this clonotype: A junction end diverges from the germline sequence, so it may reflect a read error. V usage is TRBV5-4 and J usage is TRBJ2-5; 12 bases fit TRBD2. Germline V gene data show CDR1 as SGHNT and CDR2 as YYREEE (reference sequence). The CDR3 totals 19 residues. The CDR3 protein is CASSAGTSGRGFDQETLYF. CDR3 nucleotides: TGTGCCAGCAGCGCGGGGACTAGCGGGCGCGGCTTTGACCAAGAGACCCTGTACTTC.

Concerning this clonotype itself: The junction departs from the called germline gene at one end, perhaps through a read error. This chain connects TRBV11-2 to TRBJ2-7; no clear D. This CDR3 is built from 14 residues. Germline V gene data show CDR1 as SGHAT and CDR2 as FQNNGV. CDR3 nucleotides: TGTGACAGCAACTTAGTACTCCTCTCCTACGAGCAGCACTTC. This gives the protein CDSNLVLLSYEQHF.

On this clonotype itself: Since a much larger clone is just one base distant, this may be a read error. The chain carries TRBV7-9 and TRBJ2-5, with unresolved D. Trimming shortened V by 2 bases and J by 5 bases, and 21 bases separated the two germline ends. The CDR3 covers 17 residues. CDR1 is SEHNR, CDR2 FQNEAQ, per germline (reference sequence). DNA for the CDR3: TGTGCCAGCAGCTTACTGACCGAATTACTGAATGGGGAGACCCAGTACTTC. The encoded protein is CASSLLTELLNGETQYF.

As for this clonotype: This CDR3 is missing its conserved last phenylalanine or tryptophan, likely due to a read error. The limits of the CDR3 on the DNA are not certain, so only TCRdb's listed CDR3 is given. The V gene is TRBV4-1, the J gene TRBJ2-1; the table's D call of TRBD2 was not tested on the DNA. The CDR3 contains 14 residues when both ends are counted. Per the germline V gene, CDR1 is MGHRA and CDR2 is YSYEKL. The CDR3 spells CASSQARGHNELFL.

V usage is TRBV2 and J usage is TRBJ1-1; D call uncertain. The germline CDR1 and CDR2 sequences are SNHLY and FYNNEI. The CDR3 is 13 residues long. V dropped 2 bases and J dropped 1 base, with 5 bases sitting between them. CDR3 residues: CASSEWENTEAFF. Written as DNA, the CDR3 is TGTGCCAGCAGTGAATGGGAGAACACTGAAGCTTTCTTT.

With regard to this clonotype: Its ends do not fully match the called genes, so a read error is possible. The V gene is TRBV7-9, the J gene TRBJ2-7, with TRBD2 identical over 7 bases. The CDR3 is 18 amino acids. CDR1 SEHNR and CDR2 FQNEAQ come from the germline V gene (reference sequence). The CDR3 is CASSFRVGRESRPYKQYF. The CDR3, as DNA: TGTGCCAGCAGCTTCCGGGTAGGGAGGGAGAGCCGGCCCTACAAGCAGTACTTC.

Only one count was recorded for this clonotype. Sequence at one end of the junction differs from germline and may be a read error. V and J are TRBV5-5 and TRBJ2-7; 11 bases are a match to TRBD1. Germline V lookup: CDR1 SGHKS, CDR2 YYEKEE (reference sequence). The CDR3 length is 15 residues. The CDR3 loop is CARSWVGTGGYEQYF. CDR3 nucleotides: TGTGCCAGGAGCTGGGTCGGGACAGGGGGCTACGAGCAGTACTTC.

Concerning this clonotype: The junction departs from germline at one end; a sequencing error may be responsible. The V gene is TRBV12-3 or TRBV12-4, the J gene TRBJ2-5, with a tentative D call TRBD1 (5 bases). The CDR3 consists of 16 residues. The chain's CDR3 is CASSMDIPLARETQYF. In DNA form, the CDR3 reads TGTGCCAGCAGTATGGACATCCCCCTCGCAAGAGAGACTCAGTACTTC.

On this clonotype itself: A much larger clone lies a single base off, so this may be a read error. The chain uses TRBV6-1 and TRBJ2-2; 8 nucleotides agree with TRBD1. The CDR3 runs 15 residues. Germline loops: CDR1 MNHNS, CDR2 SASEGT. The CDR3 DNA reads TGTGCCAGCAGAGAGGGACAGGTGAACACCGGGGGGCTGTTTTTT. It specifies CASREGQVNTGGLFF.

Points on this clonotype: An end of the junction differs from the germline gene, which may be a read error. This chain uses TRBV5-1 with TRBJ2-5; D is uncertain. This CDR3 comprises 13 residues. Germline CDR1 SGHRS, CDR2 YFSETQ. CDR3 sequence (DNA): TGCGCCAGCAGCCAAGAGGATGAGGAGACCCAATACTTC. It encodes CASSQEDEETQYF.

About this clonotype: This may be a read error, as it is one base from a much larger clone. This chain joins TRBV5-1 and TRBJ1-3, with 9 positions matching TRBD1. Trimming cost V 4 bases and J 0 bases; bases outside gene matches: 8. Germline CDR1 and CDR2: SGHRS and YFSETQ. The CDR3 runs 17 residues. The CDR3 spells CASSPSGTGSSGNTIYF. The CDR3 DNA sequence: TGCGCCAGCAGCCCAAGCGGGACAGGGAGCTCTGGAAACACCATATATTTT. Full variable domain (rest looked up from reference TRBV5-1 and TRBJ1-3): KAGVTQTPRYLIKTRGQQVTLSCSPISGHRSVSWYQQTPGQGLQFLFEYFSETQRNKGNFPGRFSGRQFSNSRSEMNVSTLELGDSALYLCASSPSGTGSSGNTIYFGEGSWLTVV.

In the case of this clonotype: At one boundary the junction diverges from the germline segment, which might be a read error. The V gene is TRBV11-1, the J gene TRBJ1-1, with D perhaps matching TRBD1 (6 bases). Looked up from germline, CDR1 is SGHAT and CDR2 is FQDESV (reference sequence). The CDR3 covers 12 residues. CDR3 in amino acids: CASNWGDTEALF. CDR3 coding DNA: TGTGCCAGCAACTGGGGGGACACTGAAGCTCTATTT.

A note on this clonotype: A much more abundant neighbour one base away suggests this may be a read error. The chain recombines TRBV5-1 with TRBJ1-1, with D tentatively TRBD1 (5 bases). From germline, CDR1 is SGHRS and CDR2 YFSETQ. CDR3 length equals 15 residues. As DNA, the CDR3 is TGCGCCAGCAGCTTGGGAGGGGCAGGCGAGACTGATGCTTTCTTT. It specifies CASSLGGAGETDAFF.

A single count supports this clonotype. The junction departs from the called germline gene at one end, perhaps through a read error. The J gene is TRBJ1-2, the V gene TRBV4-2; 11 bases line up with TRBD1. Germline-derived CDR1 and CDR2 are LGHNA and YNFKEQ. This CDR3 comprises 17 residues. This CDR3 reads CASSQEGGLGQGGGHTF. For the CDR3, the DNA is TGTGCCAGCAGCCAAGAAGGGGGACTGGGACAGGGGGGTGGCCACACCTTC.

Many counts were recorded for this clonotype. V usage is TRBV4-1 and J usage is TRBJ2-5, with 9 bases identical to TRBD2. V trimming: 0 bases; J trimming: 1 base; junction bases outside the gene matches: 6. CDR1 and CDR2 (germline): MGHRA, YSYEKL. The CDR3 runs 17 residues. CDR3 in amino acids: CASSQDLGSGGQETQYF. CDR3 DNA: TGCGCCAGCAGCCAAGATCTGGGTAGCGGGGGCCAAGAGACCCAGTACTTC.

This chain uses TRBV4-1 with TRBJ2-5, with a tentative D call TRBD1 (6 bases). Germline V gives CDR1 MGHRA, CDR2 YSYEKL. The CDR3 sequence is 16 residues long. V was trimmed by 3 bases and J by 4 bases, leaving 18 bases between them. The CDR3 DNA follows: TGCGCCAGCAGCCAGGATCGAGCGAGAGGGGGAGAGACCCAGTACTTC. Translating it yields CASSQDRARGGETQYF.

The V gene is TRBV28, the J gene TRBJ2-7; D may be TRBD1 (7 bases). The CDR3 runs to 14 residues. V was shortened by 2 bases and J by 9 bases, with 17 bases between the two germline ends. Germline CDR1 reads MDHEN; CDR2 reads SYDVKM. CDR3 sequence reads: CASSLGGGAFGQYF. In nucleotides, the CDR3 is TGTGCCAGCAGTTTAGGAGGGGGCGCGTTCGGGCAGTACTTC.

With respect to this clonotype: At one end the junction does not follow the germline gene, possibly because of a read error. The chain has TRBV11-3 and TRBJ1-1; D may be TRBD1 (6 bases). The CDR3 covers 13 residues. Germline V lookup: CDR1 SGHNT, CDR2 YENEEA. The CDR3 nucleotides read TGTGCCAGTAGCTTAGCAGGGGAGACTGAAGCTTTCTTC. This gives the protein CASSLAGETEAFF.

Comments on this clonotype: This sequence may be a read error, since a much larger clone differs from it by one base. The chain carries TRBV6-2 or TRBV6-3 and TRBJ2-6, with D hard to call. The CDR3 is 14 amino acids. CDR1 and CDR2 from the germline V gene are MNHEY and SVGEGT. The CDR3 loop is CASSYASGVNVLTF. DNA of the CDR3: TGCGCCAGCAGTTACGCCTCTGGGGTCAACGTCCTGACTTTC.

With respect to this clonotype: This sequence may be a read error, since a much larger clone differs from it by one base. CDR3 DNA sequence: TGCGTCAGCAGGGGGGGACTAGCGGGAGTCGACGAGCAGTACTTC. It codes for CVSRGGLAGVDEQYF. The J gene is TRBJ2-7, the V gene TRBV10-2; 14 bases match TRBD2. The V gene's germline CDR1 is WSHSY and CDR2 SAAADI. The CDR3 contains 15 residues.

A remark on this clonotype: The junction departs from the called germline gene at one end, perhaps through a read error. The chain has TRBV6-5 and TRBJ2-1; 9 bases are shared with TRBD1. This CDR3 comprises 17 residues. Germline CDR1 reads MNHEY; CDR2 reads SVGAGI. The CDR3 DNA follows: TGTGCCAGCAGTACGTCCGGGACAGGGATTTCCTACGATGAGCAGTTCTTC. Its translation is CASSTSGTGISYDEQFF.

The J gene is TRBJ2-3, the V gene TRBV6-1; tentative D call: TRBD1 (5 bases). The assigned J gene may be wrong: the sequence end matches TRBJ1-5 better. Per germline, CDR1 MNHNS and CDR2 SASEGT. The CDR3 runs 16 residues. Here the CDR3 DNA reads TGTGCCAGCAGTGCCACAAGGTCGGAGGGGTGGGGTACGCAGCATTTT. It is translated as CASSATRSEGWGTQHF.

The sample holds a few counts of this clonotype. V gene TRBV11-2 combines with J gene TRBJ1-1; D is unresolved. V lost 6 bases and J 1 base, leaving 3 bases between the germline ends. CDR3 length: 11 residues. Germline CDR1 and CDR2: SGHAT and FQNNGV. CDR3 nucleotide sequence: TGTGCCAGCAGACAGAACACTGAAGCTTTCTTT. Translated, it gives CASRQNTEAFF.

This clonotype was recorded at least ten times. The rearrangement uses TRBV12-3 or TRBV12-4 and TRBJ2-7; 7 bases map to TRBD2. The CDR3 is 14 residues long. The V gene end was trimmed by 5 bases and the J gene end by 3 bases; junction bases not matched to a gene: 7. CDR3 protein: CASSLLAGVYEQYF. CDR3 sequence (DNA): TGTGCCAGCAGTCTCTTAGCGGGTGTCTACGAGCAGTACTTC.